Detailed here is one TCR beta chain. The antigen is undetermined. Method: immunoSEQ multiplex PCR; TCRdb's copy keeps in-frame clones and lacks some. The sample carries 30,000 or so clones, approximately 68% recorded once. The data belong to a study of vaccination effects on CD4 cells after COVID-19. Study context: Two doses of either BNT162b2 or mRNA-1273 were given to each participant.

Study-level findings and limits: Convalescent patients were few in the study, and early post-infection timepoints were absent. Marked clonal contraction of infection- and vaccine-induced clones was seen late after vaccination.

Antigen-specific CD4+ T cells were expanded with viral peptide pools in the ViraFEST assay before sequencing. Culturing for ten to eleven days preceded CD4+ T cell isolation. Supplemented with 7.5 to 10 IU/ml IL-2 and about 10 ug/ml peptides, around 2 million PBMC per well were kept in culture. The TCR was taken from a human donor who received a COVID-19 vaccine. The sequencing used CD4+ T cells from PBMCs cultured with HCoV-229E spike peptides, collected before COVID-19 vaccination.

As DNA, the CDR3 is TGTGCCAGCAGCTTAGGGGACGGCGGCTACACCTTC. The encoded protein is CASSLGDGGYTF. V is TRBV7-2 and J is TRBJ1-2, with a weak D call TRBD1 (5 bases). V was clipped by 1 base and J by 8 bases, with 8 bases between them. This CDR3 spans 12 amino acids. The V gene's germline CDR1 is SGHTA and CDR2 FQGNSA.